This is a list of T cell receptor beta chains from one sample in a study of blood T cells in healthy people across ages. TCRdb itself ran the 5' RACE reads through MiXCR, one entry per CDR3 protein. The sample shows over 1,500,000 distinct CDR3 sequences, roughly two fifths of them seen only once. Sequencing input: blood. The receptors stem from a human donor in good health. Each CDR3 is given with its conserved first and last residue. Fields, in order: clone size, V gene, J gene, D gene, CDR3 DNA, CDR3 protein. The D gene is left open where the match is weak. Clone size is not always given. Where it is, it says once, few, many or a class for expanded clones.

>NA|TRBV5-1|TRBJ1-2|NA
TGCGCCAGCAGCGCGACAGGAGATAACTATGGCTACACCTTC
CASSATGDNYGYTF
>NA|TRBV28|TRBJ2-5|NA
TGTGCCAGCAGTAGACCGAGACGGGAGACCCAGTACTTC
CASSRPRRETQYF
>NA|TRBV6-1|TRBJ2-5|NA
TGTGCCAGCAAGACCTCTTATAATATAGAGACCCAGTACTTC
CASKTSYNIETQYF
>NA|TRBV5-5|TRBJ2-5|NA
TGTGCCAGCAGCTTGGAGGGCTCCAGCGGGGAGACCCAGTACTTC
CASSLEGSSGETQYF
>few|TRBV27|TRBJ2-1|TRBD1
TGTGCCACTTATAAGACAGGGGCGCACATTGAGAATGGGCAGTTCTTC
CATYKTGAHIENGQFF
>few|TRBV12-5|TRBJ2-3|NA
TGTGCTAGTGGTTTGCGGAGGTGGGGTACGCAGTATTTT
CASGLRRWGTQYF
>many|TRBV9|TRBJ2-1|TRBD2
TGTGCCAGCAGCGGATCCTCAGCGGGGGGCGGCTACAATGAGCAGTTCTTC
CASSGSSAGGGYNEQFF
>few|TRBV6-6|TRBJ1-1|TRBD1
TGTGCCAGCAGTCCTCCAGGGGGCGCTGAAGCTTTCTTT
CASSPPGGAEAFF
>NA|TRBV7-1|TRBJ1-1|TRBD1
TGTGCCAGCAGCTCTCCCGGGACAGGGGTGGGTTTCTTT
CASSSPGTGVGFF
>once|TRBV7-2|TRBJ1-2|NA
TGTGCCGGAGCTAGGGTCCTGTCTAACTATGGCTACACCTTC
CAGARVLSNYGYTF
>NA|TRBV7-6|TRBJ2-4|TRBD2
TGTGCCAGCAGCTTAGGACTAGCGGGGGGTACAAGCATTCAGTACTTC
CASSLGLAGGTSIQYF
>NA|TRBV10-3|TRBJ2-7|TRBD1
TGTGCCATCAGTACAGGGGGGTCCTACGAGCAGTACTTC
CAISTGGSYEQYF
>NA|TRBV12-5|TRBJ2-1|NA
TGTGCTAGTGGTTTGGTACGCGGGGGCCGACAGCAGTTCTTC
CASGLVRGGRQQFF
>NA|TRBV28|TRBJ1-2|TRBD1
TGTGCCAGCAATCGGGACAGGGTCGGTGGCTACACCTTC
CASNRDRVGGYTF
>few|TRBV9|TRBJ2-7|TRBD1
TGTGCCAGCAGCGAAACCCCTCGGGGACAGATCTACGAGCAGTACTTC
CASSETPRGQIYEQYF
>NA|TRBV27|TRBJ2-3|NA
TGTGCCAGCAGTTACGGGGCTCGCTTGGGAGATACGCAGTATTTT
CASSYGARLGDTQYF
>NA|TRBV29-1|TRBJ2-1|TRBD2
TGCAGCGTTGAAGATTCGGCGGGGGAGTCCTACAATGAGCAGTTCTTC
CSVEDSAGESYNEQFF
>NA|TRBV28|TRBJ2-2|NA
TGTGCCAGCAGTCTTCGGGGGTTCGGGGAGCTGTTTTTT
CASSLRGFGELFF
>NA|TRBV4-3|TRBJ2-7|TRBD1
TGCGCCAGCAGCCTTACTGGACAGGGGGCAAAGCAGTACTTC
CASSLTGQGAKQYF
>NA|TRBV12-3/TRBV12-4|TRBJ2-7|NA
TGTGCCAGCAGTTTTTGGAGGGGGCGCAATGAGCAGTACTTC
CASSFWRGRNEQYF
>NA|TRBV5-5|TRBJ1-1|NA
TGTGCCAGCAGCGTCCGGGCCTTATCGGGGACTGAAGCTTTCTTT
CASSVRALSGTEAFF
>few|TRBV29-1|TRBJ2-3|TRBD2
TGCAGCTCTCGGGGGGGAGACACAGATACGCAGTATTTT
CSSRGGDTDTQYF
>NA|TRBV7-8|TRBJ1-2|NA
TGTGCCAGCAGGTTGGCGGCTGGGAACTATGGCTACACCTTC
CASRLAAGNYGYTF